This TCR beta chain was documented in a study of blood T cell repertoires in COVID-19. This clone was seen more than once but under ten times. Data came from immunoSEQ multiplex PCR; TCRdb stores just in-frame clones and leaves some out. The sample yields 340,000 or so clones, more than 70% seen once. The CDR3 has 13 residues. Germline CDR1 SGHVS, CDR2 FNYEAQ. Trimming removed 3 bases at V and 7 bases at J, with 10 bases between. The specimen sequenced was peripheral blood. This receptor was identified in a man aged 25 to 45 with active or convalescent COVID-19. J is TRBJ1-5 and V is TRBV7-6; D is uncertain. The CDR3 loop is CASSFTDTQPQHF. Here the CDR3 DNA reads TGTGCCAGCAGCTTCACAGACACCCAGCCCCAGCATTTT.